This T cell receptor beta chain was observed in a study of Siglec-9 on CD8 T cells in melanoma. Assay: immunoSEQ multiplex PCR; the TCRdb copy retains only in-frame clones and omits some. The sample lists 25,000 to 30,000 clones; about 80% were seen once. V gave up 4 bases and J gave up 7 bases, with 18 bases separating them. The germline V gene has CDR1 SGHTS and CDR2 YDEGEE. The CDR3 contains 15 residues. The sequence was obtained from a human donor in good health. Sequencing input: Siglec-9- CD8+ T cells sorted from blood. This chain links TRBV5-8 with TRBJ2-1; D gene uncertain. CDR3 nucleotide sequence: TGTGCCAGCAGCCTGGGTCGGACGGAATTTAATGAGCAGTTCTTC. As protein: CASSLGRTEFNEQFF.